The 12 T cell receptor beta chains in this list originate from one sample, sequenced in a study of T cell changes during pregnancy in multiple sclerosis. Here immunoSEQ multiplex PCR was the method, and the copy in TCRdb shows in-frame clones only, minus some. There are fewer than 110,000 clones in the sample; roughly nine tenths occur only once, and about 0.9% lies in the top ten. The material was peripheral blood, obtained after pregnancy. All receptors come from a female donor with multiple sclerosis, enrolled in a pregnancy study.

The rearrangement joins TRBV7-8 to TRBJ2-5; D might be TRBD1 (5 bases). The V gene's germline CDR1 is SGHVS and CDR2 FQNEAQ. Trimming removed 8 bases at V and 1 base at J, with 11 bases between. The CDR3 runs 13 residues. The CDR3 sequence: CASLGVFQETQYF. The CDR3 region has the DNA TGTGCCAGCTTAGGGGTATTCCAAGAGACCCAGTACTTC. The whole variable domain, filled in from reference TRBV7-8 and TRBJ2-5, reads GAGVSQSPRYKVAKRGQDVALRCDPISGHVSLFWYQQALGQGPEFLTYFQNEAQLDKSGLPSDRFFAERPEGSVSTLKIQRTQQEDSAVYLCASLGVFQETQYFGPGTRLLVL.

The chain is built from TRBV5-1 and TRBJ2-5; TRBD2 is a possible D gene (5 bases). Trimming cost V 0 bases and J 2 bases, with 8 bases left between them. This CDR3 contains 14 residues. Germline loops: CDR1 SGHRS, CDR2 YFSETQ. CDR3 residues: CASSLGRPQETQYF. CDR3 nucleotide sequence: TGCGCCAGCAGCTTGGGGAGGCCGCAAGAGACCCAGTACTTC.

The chain couples TRBV27 to TRBJ1-1; TRBD1 matches 7 bases. There are 14 residues in the CDR3. Per germline, CDR1 MNHEY and CDR2 SMNVEV (reference sequence). V lost 7 bases and J lost 1; bases outside the gene matches: 6. The CDR3 sequence is CASTPGQANTEAFF. The DNA for the CDR3 is TGTGCCAGCACTCCCGGACAGGCGAACACTGAAGCTTTCTTT.

The rearrangement joins TRBV5-1 to TRBJ2-7; TRBD1 agrees at 9 bases. CDR3 length: 14 residues. The germline V gene encodes CDR1 SGHRS and CDR2 YFSETQ. Germline trimming cut 4 bases from V and 3 bases from J; bases unmatched to any gene: 5. CDR3 nucleotide sequence: TGCGCCAGCAGCGCCCGGGACAGGGTCTACGAGCAGTACTTC. It is translated as CASSARDRVYEQYF. Supplemented by reference TRBV5-1 and TRBJ2-7, the full variable domain reads KAGVTQTPRYLIKTRGQQVTLSCSPISGHRSVSWYQQTPGQGLQFLFEYFSETQRNKGNFPGRFSGRQFSNSRSEMNVSTLELGDSALYLCASSARDRVYEQYFGPGTRLTVT.

The chain recombines TRBV9 with TRBJ2-1; TRBD2 agrees at 7 bases. This CDR3 has 15 amino acids. Germline CDR1 SGDLS, CDR2 YYNGEE. Trimming took 0 bases from V and 3 from J; bases not matched to a gene: 3. CDR3 bases: TGTGCCAGCAGCGTAGAGCCTAGCGGCTACAATGAGCAGTTCTTC. Residues: CASSVEPSGYNEQFF.

The CDR3 is CASSFPGTHNDGYTF. CDR3 nucleotide sequence: TGTGCCAGCAGCTTTCCCGGGACTCACAACGACGGCTACACCTTC. The rearrangement uses TRBV5-5 and TRBJ1-2, with a weak D call TRBD1 (5 bases). The length of the CDR3 is 15 residues. Trimming took 2 bases from V and 8 from J, leaving 19 bases between them. Germline lookup yields CDR1 SGHKS and CDR2 YYEKEE (reference sequence).

Written as DNA, the CDR3 is TGTGCCAGCAGCCAACTCCGGGACAGGGTTGTCTACGAGCAGTACTTC. As protein: CASSQLRDRVVYEQYF. The V call is TRBV21-1, the J call TRBJ2-7; the DNA was not compared with TRBD1, the D call given in the table. TRBV21-1 is designated a pseudogene. The CDR3 extends over 16 amino acids.

This clone was seen a single time. The chain has TRBV5-4 and TRBJ2-3; no reliable D call. Trimming cost V 0 bases and J 4 bases, with 18 bases left between them. The V gene's germline CDR1 is SGHNT and CDR2 YYREEE (reference sequence). The CDR3 sequence is 17 residues long. CDR3 in amino acids: CASSLATQRFGADTQYF. CDR3 sequence (DNA): TGTGCCAGCAGCTTGGCCACCCAGCGTTTCGGCGCAGATACGCAGTATTTT.

The J gene is TRBJ2-2, the V gene TRBV6-5; no clear D gene. The CDR3 length is 14 residues. CDR1 and CDR2 from the germline V gene are MNHEY and SVGAGI. V was cut by 2 bases and J by 5 bases, with 9 bases left in between. The CDR3 sequence: CASSYTQSTGELFF. DNA for the CDR3: TGTGCCAGCAGTTACACCCAGTCAACCGGGGAGCTGTTTTTT.

This clone was recorded a few times. V and J are TRBV2 and TRBJ1-3; TRBD1 agrees at 9 bases. The CDR3 has 14 residues. Germline V lookup: CDR1 SNHLY, CDR2 FYNNEI. V gave up 5 bases and J gave up 2 bases; unmatched junction bases: 1. The CDR3 coding sequence is TGTGCCAGCAGTCGGACAGGGGCTGGAAACACCATATATTTT. It specifies CASSRTGAGNTIYF.

The J gene is TRBJ2-2, the V gene TRBV11-2; the match to TRBD2 covers 8 bases. The CDR3 totals 15 residues. Trimming took 3 bases from V and 1 from J; bases not matched to a gene: 1. Per germline, CDR1 SGHAT and CDR2 FQNNGV. As DNA, the CDR3 is TGTGCCAGCAGCTTCCTAGCGGGGAACACCGGGGAGCTGTTTTTT. Protein: CASSFLAGNTGELFF.

The genes are TRBV27 and TRBJ2-7; D is perhaps TRBD2 (6 bases). The CDR3 consists of 12 residues. CDR1 MNHEY and CDR2 SMNVEV come from the germline V gene (reference sequence). V was clipped by 3 bases and J by 6 bases, with 9 bases between them. CDR3 coding DNA: TGTGCCAGCAGTTTGGAGGGAGGCGAGCAGTACTTC. Encoded protein: CASSLEGGEQYF.